A selection of T cell receptor beta chains follows, all from one sample in a study of CD8 T cells in Susac syndrome. TCRdb itself ran the immunoSEQ multiplex PCR reads through MiXCR, one entry per CDR3 protein. The profile shows about 89,000 distinct CDR3 sequences, approximately 95% of them singletons. The sequenced material came from CD8+ T cells from PBMCs. Receptor source: a human donor in good health. Each CDR3 is given with its conserved first and last residue. The D gene is left open where the match is weak. A clone size is listed for some rows: how often the clone was seen (once, few, many), or a class if it is expanded.

v_call,j_call,clone_size,d_call,cdr3_nt,cdr3_aa
TRBV6-5,TRBJ2-1,NA,TRBD2,TGTGCCAGCAGCTATACTAGCGAACCCAGCGGGGTCTACAATGAGCAGTTCTTC,CASSYTSEPSGVYNEQFF
TRBV27,TRBJ1-1,once,TRBD1,TGTGCCAGCAGTGAGACAGGGGAGTACACTGAAGCTTTCTTT,CASSETGEYTEAFF
TRBV4-1,TRBJ2-7,NA,TRBD1,TGCGCCAGCAGCCCTAGGACAGGGAAAGAGCAGTACTTC,CASSPRTGKEQYF
TRBV7-2,TRBJ2-3,NA,TRBD2,TGTGCCAGCAGCTTAGTACTAGCGGGGCGCACAGATACGCAGTATTTT,CASSLVLAGRTDTQYF
TRBV3-1,TRBJ1-1,NA,NA,TGTGCCAGCAGCCAAGATTTAAGGCTTTCTTGGGCTTTCTTT,CASSQDLRLSWAFF
TRBV19,TRBJ1-6,NA,TRBD1,TGTGCCAGTAGTCTCCGACAGGGAAGGTCACCCCTCCACTTT,CASSLRQGRSPLHF
TRBV5-1,TRBJ2-2,NA,TRBD1,TGCGCCAGCAGGGAGCCGGACAGGGGGCGCACCGGGGAGCTGTTTTTT,CASREPDRGRTGELFF
TRBV20-1,TRBJ2-5,NA,TRBD2,TGCAGTGCTCCCCCGAGTAGCGGGGAAGAGACCCAGTACTTC,CSAPPSSGEETQYF
TRBV3-1,TRBJ2-2,NA,NA,TGTGCCAGCAGCACAGGGTACCCGGGGGAGCTGTTTTTT,CASSTGYPGELFF
TRBV6-1,TRBJ1-1,NA,NA,TGTGCCAGCAGACGTCGCACAACGGGGGTGGGCACTGAAGCTTTCTTT,CASRRRTTGVGTEAFF
TRBV20-1,TRBJ1-1,once,NA,TGCAGTGCTAGAATCGGGAACACTGAAGCTTTCTTT,CSARIGNTEAFF
TRBV7-9,TRBJ1-4,NA,NA,TGTGCCAGCAGCTTAGCGCCGGGACAATCGCGGGAAAAACTGTTTTTT,CASSLAPGQSREKLFF
TRBV20-1,TRBJ2-1,NA,NA,TGCAGTGCTAGGGGACCCCACTCCAATGAGCAGTTCTTC,CSARGPHSNEQFF
TRBV14,TRBJ1-2,NA,NA,TGTGCCAGCAGCCCGGGATCTAACTATGGCTACACCTTC,CASSPGSNYGYTF
TRBV2,TRBJ1-2,NA,NA,TGTGCCAGCAGCGTCCTGGGGGGACGGCATGGCTACACCTTC,CASSVLGGRHGYTF
TRBV20-1,TRBJ2-7,NA,NA,TGCAGTGCTAGGGGAACGGCGTCCTCCTCCTACGAGCAGTACTTC,CSARGTASSSYEQYF
TRBV27,TRBJ1-5,NA,TRBD1,TGTGCCAGCAGCCCCCGACAGGGGAATCAGCCCCAGCATTTT,CASSPRQGNQPQHF
TRBV2,TRBJ2-5,NA,NA,TGTGCCAGCAGCGCCGACCGGGGACAAGAGACCCAGTACTTC,CASSADRGQETQYF
TRBV20-1,TRBJ2-5,once,NA,TGCAGTGCCCGGGACCTAGGGACCCAGTACTTC,CSARDLGTQYF
TRBV9,TRBJ2-5,NA,NA,TGTGCCAGCAGCGTAGACCTCCTAGAGACCCAGTACTTC,CASSVDLLETQYF
TRBV7-9,TRBJ1-1,once,NA,TGTGCCGTCCTGAGGGGGACCACTGAAGCTTTCTTT,CAVLRGTTEAFF
TRBV6-1,TRBJ1-2,NA,TRBD1,TGTGCCACCATGGGGGGACAGGGGGTTTACGGCTATGGCTACACCTTC,CATMGGQGVYGYGYTF
TRBV5-4,TRBJ2-5,NA,NA,TGTGCCAGCAGCTTGGTAGGGGGAGGGATGGGTTTACAGGAGACCCAGTACTTC,CASSLVGGGMGLQETQYF
TRBV29-1,TRBJ1-2,NA,NA,TGCAGCGTTGAAGACAATATCGAGGACCACTATGGCTACACCTTC,CSVEDNIEDHYGYTF
TRBV7-2,TRBJ2-5,NA,TRBD2,TGTGCCAGCAGCTTAGCGTCCCAGCGGGGGCAAGAGACCCAGTACTTC,CASSLASQRGQETQYF
TRBV7-9,TRBJ1-1,NA,NA,TGTGCCAGCAGCTCCGGCTTCCTCAACACTGAAGCTTTCTTT,CASSSGFLNTEAFF
TRBV27,TRBJ1-1,NA,NA,TGTGCCAGCAGCCCGGGAGTAAGGGCTGAAGCTTTCTTT,CASSPGVRAEAFF
TRBV6-5,TRBJ2-7,NA,NA,TGTGCCAGCAGTTACGCGGGCTCCCTCTACGAGCAGTACTTC,CASSYAGSLYEQYF
TRBV9,TRBJ1-2,NA,TRBD1,TGTGCCAGCAGCGCTTGGGACAGCGATAACTATGGCTACACCTTC,CASSAWDSDNYGYTF
TRBV20-1,TRBJ1-5,NA,NA,TGCAGTGCTACCCCAGCGGGGGAGATGGCCCAGCATTTT,CSATPAGEMAQHF
TRBV3-1,TRBJ2-7,NA,NA,TGTGCCAGCAGCACTATGACCAACTCCTACGAGCAGTACTTC,CASSTMTNSYEQYF
TRBV19,TRBJ1-2,few,NA,TGTGCCAGTAGTAGTTCCCAGGTCTATGGCTACACCTTC,CASSSSQVYGYTF
TRBV27,TRBJ2-3,NA,NA,TGTGCCAGCAGTTTACCCCCAGATACGCAGTATTTT,CASSLPPDTQYF
TRBV12-3/TRBV12-4,TRBJ1-2,NA,TRBD1,TGTGCCAGCTCCGACAGGGTAGGCGGCTACACCTTC,CASSDRVGGYTF
TRBV7-9,TRBJ1-2,NA,NA,TGTGCCAGCAGCTCCTTCCCCCCGGACGGAGAGAACTATGGCTACACCTTC,CASSSFPPDGENYGYTF
TRBV19,TRBJ2-1,NA,NA,TGTGCCAGTAGCCCGGCGAGCTGGAGTGAGCAGTTCTTC,CASSPASWSEQFF
TRBV12-5,TRBJ1-3,once,TRBD1,TGTGCTAGTGGTTCGCGGACAGGGGGCGTTGGAAACACCATATATTTT,CASGSRTGGVGNTIYF
TRBV27,TRBJ1-6,NA,NA,TGTGCCAGCAGAGTAGGTCCGAGCTCCTATAATTCACCCCTCCACTTT,CASRVGPSSYNSPLHF
TRBV19,TRBJ2-7,NA,NA,TGTGCCAGTAGTTATGATCACTACGAGCAGTACTTC,CASSYDHYEQYF
TRBV28,TRBJ2-7,once,NA,TGTGCCAGCAGACAGACAGACTCCTACGAGCAGTACTTC,CASRQTDSYEQYF
TRBV12-3/TRBV12-4,TRBJ2-7,NA,TRBD2,TGTGCCAGCAGTTTGCAAGCGGGGGGGCCCCACGAGCAGTACTTC,CASSLQAGGPHEQYF
TRBV25-1,TRBJ2-7,NA,NA,TGTGCCAGCAGTAACGGGTACGGTCAGTACTTC,CASSNGYGQYF
TRBV9,TRBJ2-2,NA,TRBD2,TGTGCCAGCAGCGGGGCGGGAGCTACCGGGGAGCTGTTTTTT,CASSGAGATGELFF
TRBV7-9,TRBJ2-7,NA,NA,TGTGCCAGCAGCCGACCGTCCGACGACGAGCAGTACTTC,CASSRPSDDEQYF
TRBV27,TRBJ1-5,NA,TRBD1,TGTGCCAGCAGCTCTGGGACAGGGAACAATCAGCCCCAGCATTTT,CASSSGTGNNQPQHF
TRBV15,TRBJ2-3,NA,TRBD2,TGTGCCACCAGCAGAGGGGATCCGGGGGGGCGGGCAGATACGCAGTATTTT,CATSRGDPGGRADTQYF
TRBV9,TRBJ2-5,NA,TRBD2,TGTGCCAGCAGCGTGAGCGGGGGGGCCCAAGAGACCCAGTACTTC,CASSVSGGAQETQYF
TRBV4-1,TRBJ2-5,NA,NA,TGCGCCAGCAGCCAAGAAAGGACAGCCCAAGAGACCCAGTACTTC,CASSQERTAQETQYF